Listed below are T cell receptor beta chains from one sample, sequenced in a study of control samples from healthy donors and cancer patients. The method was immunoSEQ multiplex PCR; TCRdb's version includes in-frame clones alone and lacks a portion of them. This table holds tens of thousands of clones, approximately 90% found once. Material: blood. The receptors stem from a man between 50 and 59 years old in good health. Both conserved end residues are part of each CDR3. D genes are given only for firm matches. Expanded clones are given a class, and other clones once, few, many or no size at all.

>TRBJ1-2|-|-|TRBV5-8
TGTGCCAGCAGCTTGGGAGGGGCGGACTATGGCTACACCTTC
CASSLGGADYGYTF
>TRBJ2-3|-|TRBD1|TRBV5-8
TGTGCCAGCAGCGTTGGGACAGATACTAGCACAGATACGCAGTATTTT
CASSVGTDTSTDTQYF
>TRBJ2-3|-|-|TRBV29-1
TGCAGCGTGGCGGTTGGGGCAGATACGCAGTATTTT
CSVAVGADTQYF
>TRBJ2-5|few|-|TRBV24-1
TGTGCCACCAGTGACTCCGTAGGGGGGGGGATTGAGACCCAGTACTTC
CATSDSVGGGIETQYF
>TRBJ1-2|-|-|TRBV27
TGTGCCAGCAGTCGCATCTGGACAGACGCTAACTATGGCTACACCTTC
CASSRIWTDANYGYTF
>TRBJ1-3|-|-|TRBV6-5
TGTGCCAGCAGCGGGATTCGAACTGGAAACACCATATATTTT
CASSGIRTGNTIYF
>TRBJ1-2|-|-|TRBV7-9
TGTGCCACGAACAACTATGGCTACACCTTC
CATNNYGYTF
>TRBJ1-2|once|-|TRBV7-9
TGTGCCAGCAGCTACGACAGTAACTATGGCTACACCTTC
CASSYDSNYGYTF
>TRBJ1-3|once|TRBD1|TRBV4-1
TGCGCCAGCAGCCAAGAAGGGATCCCGGTAGGACAGGTTCAAGGCTCTGGAAACACCATATATTTT
CASSQEGIPVGQVQGSGNTIYF
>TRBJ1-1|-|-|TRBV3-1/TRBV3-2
TGTGCCAGCAGCCAAGATTGGGGGGTGGGTGAAGCTTTCTTT
CASSQDWGVGEAFF
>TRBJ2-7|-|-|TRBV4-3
TGCGCCAGCAGCCAGGGGGGGGGCGAGTACGAGCAGTACTTC
CASSQGGGEYEQYF
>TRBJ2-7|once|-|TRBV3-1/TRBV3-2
TGTGCCAGCAGCCAACCATTGTTGGGGGACACCTACGAGCAGTACTTC
CASSQPLLGDTYEQYF
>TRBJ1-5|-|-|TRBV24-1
TGTGCCACCAGTGATAAGGGTTTCAATCAGCCCCAGCATTTT
CATSDKGFNQPQHF
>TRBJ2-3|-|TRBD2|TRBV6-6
TGTGCCAGCAGTATTAGCGGGGGGCCTAGCACAGATACGCAGTATTTT
CASSISGGPSTDTQYF
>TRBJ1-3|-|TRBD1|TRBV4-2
TGTGCCAGCAGCCCGGACAGGCTCTCTGGAAACACCATATATTTT
CASSPDRLSGNTIYF
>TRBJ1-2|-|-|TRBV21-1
TGTGCCAGCAGCCGCACGGCAGGTGCACTCTATGGCTACACCTTC
CASSRTAGALYGYTF
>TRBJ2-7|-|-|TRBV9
TGTGCCAGCAGCGTAGTAGGACACAGCTCCTACGAGCAGTACTTC
CASSVVGHSSYEQYF
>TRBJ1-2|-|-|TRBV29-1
TGCAGCGTTGAAGCGCAGGCGGACCCCCCCGATGGCTACACCTTC
CSVEAQADPPDGYTF
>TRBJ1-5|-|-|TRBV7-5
-
CARSLVWGRGSLEPQHF